These T cell receptor beta chains were read from a single sample in a study of cytomegalovirus exposure and HLA in healthy donors. Data came from immunoSEQ multiplex PCR; TCRdb stores just in-frame clones and leaves some out. This sample carries some 120,000 clones, 65% to 75% of them seen once, and the ten largest clones take 5.8%. Input material: PBMCs. The origin of the receptors is a woman aged 45-60 years in good health and CMV-seropositive. CDR3s include the opening cysteine and the closing phenylalanine or tryptophan. The D gene is left open where the match is weak. Clone sizes are given selectively: once, few, many, or a class where the clone is expanded.

>TRBV2|TRBD1|-|TRBJ2-5
CASSEASQGAGETQYF
TGTGCCAGCAGTGAAGCCTCACAGGGGGCGGGAGAGACCCAGTACTTC
>TRBV18|-|-|TRBJ1-5
CASSQGKGNQPQHF
TGTGCCAGCTCACAGGGGAAGGGCAATCAGCCCCAGCATTTT
>TRBV2|TRBD1|-|TRBJ1-2
CASSVEQGDGYTF
TGTGCCAGCAGTGTCGAACAGGGGGATGGCTACACCTTC
>TRBV11-3|-|-|TRBJ2-2
CASSRQVWGELFF
TGTGCCAGCAGTAGACAGGTGTGGGGGGAGCTGTTTTTT
>TRBV7-9|TRBD2|-|TRBJ2-3
CASSLISGGTDTQYF
TGTGCCAGCAGTCTCATCAGCGGGGGCACAGATACGCAGTATTTT
>TRBV18|TRBD1|-|TRBJ2-2
CASSPFKTGTGSSGELFF
TGTGCCAGCTCACCATTTAAGACCGGGACAGGGTCATCCGGGGAGCTGTTTTTT
>TRBV7-6|TRBD2|once|TRBJ2-5
CASTLNTGGPGETQYF
TGTGCCAGCACCCTTAATACGGGGGGGCCGGGGGAGACCCAGTACTTC
>TRBV6-1|-|-|TRBJ1-1
CASSRGGIVTEAFF
TGTGCCAGCAGCAGAGGGGGAATAGTCACTGAAGCTTTCTTT
>TRBV27|-|-|TRBJ1-2
CASSGDYNYGYTF
TGTGCCAGCAGTGGGGACTATAACTATGGCTACACCTTC
>TRBV27|TRBD2|-|TRBJ2-3
CASSGTSGGRDTQYF
TGTGCCAGCAGCGGGACTAGCGGGGGGAGAGATACGCAGTATTTT
>TRBV30|-|-|TRBJ2-7
CAWRRQTLSYEQYF
TGTGCCTGGAGAAGACAGACCTTATCCTACGAGCAGTACTTC
>TRBV7-2|-|-|TRBJ2-5
CASSSGQRETQYF
TGTGCCAGCAGCTCCGGACAGCGGGAGACCCAGTACTTC
>TRBV19|-|-|TRBJ1-4
CASSLTGGPSEKLFF
TGTGCCAGTAGCCTCACCGGGGGTCCTAGTGAAAAACTGTTTTTT
>TRBV4-1|-|-|TRBJ1-2
CASSPEGGTNYGYTF
TGCGCCAGCAGCCCTGAGGGGGGGACCAACTATGGCTACACCTTC
>TRBV2|TRBD2|-|TRBJ2-7
CASQAGGTYEQYF
TGTGCCAGCCAAGCGGGGGGTACCTACGAGCAGTACTTC
>TRBV18|-|few|TRBJ2-5
CASSPGASETQYF
TGTGCCAGCTCACCAGGGGCCTCAGAGACCCAGTACTTC
>TRBV6-5|-|-|TRBJ1-5
CASTSGTDQPQHF
TGTGCCAGCACCTCCGGTACGGATCAGCCCCAGCATTTT
>TRBV5-1|-|-|TRBJ2-5
CASSLGGEETQYF
TGCGCCAGCAGCTTAGGAGGGGAGGAGACCCAGTACTTC
>TRBV27|-|few|TRBJ1-6
CASSRQAVNSPLHF
TGTGCCAGCAGTCGACAGGCAGTTAATTCACCCCTCCACTTT
>TRBV14|-|-|TRBJ2-7
CASSQASGLHYEQYF
TGTGCCAGCAGCCAAGCGTCCGGACTGCACTACGAGCAGTACTTC
>TRBV5-4|-|-|TRBJ2-5
CASSSPGSERTETQYF
TGTGCCAGCAGCAGCCCCGGGAGCGAACGAACGGAGACCCAGTACTTC
>TRBV5-8|-|-|TRBJ2-1
CARSLAGSGGENEQFF
TGTGCCCGCAGCTTGGCAGGCAGCGGAGGAGAGAATGAGCAGTTCTTC
>TRBV27|TRBD2|-|TRBJ2-5
CASSPLLGASGETQYF
TGTGCCAGCTCCCCCTTGCTAGGGGCTAGCGGAGAGACCCAGTACTTC
>TRBV10-3|-|-|TRBJ2-5
CAISDWGGDTQETQYF
TGTGCCATCAGTGATTGGGGGGGGGACACCCAAGAGACCCAGTACTTC
>TRBV30|-|-|TRBJ2-7
CAWENTGRNSYEQYF
TGTGCCTGGGAAAATACAGGGCGCAACTCCTACGAGCAGTACTTC
>TRBV5-5|-|-|TRBJ1-1
CASSSPPAEAFF
TGTGCCAGCAGCTCCCCTCCGGCTGAAGCTTTCTTT
>TRBV6-5|TRBD1|-|TRBJ2-3
CASKRTGGTDTQYF
TGTGCCAGCAAACGGACAGGCGGAACAGATACGCAGTATTTT
>TRBV2|-|-|TRBJ2-3
CASSEFRPGEDTQYF
TGTGCCAGCAGTGAATTTCGGCCAGGGGAAGATACGCAGTATTTT
>TRBV11-2|TRBD1|-|TRBJ1-2
CASSPGQGGYGYTF
TGTGCCAGCAGCCCCGGACAGGGTGGCTATGGCTACACCTTC
>TRBV2|-|-|TRBJ1-5
CASRRDSNQPQHF
TGTGCCAGTAGGAGGGACAGCAATCAGCCCCAGCATTTT
>TRBV29-1|TRBD1|-|TRBJ2-1
CSVVAGTGGKEQFF
TGCAGCGTCGTAGCCGGGACAGGGGGCAAGGAGCAGTTCTTC
>TRBV5-1|-|once|TRBJ1-3
CASSLGQSSGNTIYF
TGCGCCAGCAGCTTGGGACAGAGCTCTGGAAACACCATATATTTT
>TRBV18|TRBD2|-|TRBJ2-2
CASSPPSSGATGELFF
TGTGCCAGCTCACCACCGTCTAGCGGGGCCACCGGGGAGCTGTTTTTT
>TRBV2|-|-|TRBJ2-7
CASSVEVSSYEQYF
TGTGCCAGCAGTGTAGAGGTCAGTTCCTACGAGCAGTACTTC